This T cell receptor beta chain was identified during a study of blood T cell repertoires in COVID-19. For the study at large: Researchers got acute and convalescent COVID-19 samples from the United States, Italy and Spain.

The germline V gene has CDR1 MNHEY and CDR2 SVGEGT. V shed 4 bases, J shed 7 bases, and the junction held 16 bases outside the gene matches. The CDR3 spans 18 residues. The assay was immunoSEQ multiplex PCR, and TCRdb's table has in-frame clones only and misses some. The sample holds just over 150,000 clones, approximately 80% seen once. The source material was peripheral blood. This chain uses TRBV6-2 or TRBV6-3 with TRBJ2-2, with 9 bases matching TRBD2. The clonotype originates from a man aged 60 to 69 with acute or convalescent COVID-19. In DNA, the CDR3 is TGTGCCAGCAGTTCCACACAGATAGCGGGAGATCGGTTCGGGGAGCTGTTTTTT. Protein sequence: CASSSTQIAGDRFGELFF.